The T cell receptor (beta chain) described here comes from a study of cytomegalovirus exposure and HLA in healthy donors. Study-wide results and caveats: A later analysis associated some 18,000 TCR beta sequences with HLA alleles at a 0.05 false discovery rate.

Germline CDR1 and CDR2: MGHDK and SYGVNS. The CDR3 covers 15 residues. V was shortened by 0 bases and J by 4 bases, with 9 bases between the two germline ends. To note about this clone: The target antigen is unknown.

Both 60 Vbeta primers and 13 Jbeta primers went into the PCR. TCRdb's copy holds only in-frame clones and misses some; the assay was immunoSEQ multiplex PCR. The sample lists under 150,000 clones; approximately 78% were seen once. V gene TRBV25-1 combines with J gene TRBJ1-4, with D possibly matching TRBD1 (6 bases). What was sequenced was PBMCs. The source of this sequence is a woman aged 40 to 50 in good health and CMV-seropositive. CDR3: CASSEYTGSNEKLFF. The CDR3 DNA sequence: TGTGCCAGCAGTGAATATACAGGGAGTAATGAAAAACTGTTTTTT.